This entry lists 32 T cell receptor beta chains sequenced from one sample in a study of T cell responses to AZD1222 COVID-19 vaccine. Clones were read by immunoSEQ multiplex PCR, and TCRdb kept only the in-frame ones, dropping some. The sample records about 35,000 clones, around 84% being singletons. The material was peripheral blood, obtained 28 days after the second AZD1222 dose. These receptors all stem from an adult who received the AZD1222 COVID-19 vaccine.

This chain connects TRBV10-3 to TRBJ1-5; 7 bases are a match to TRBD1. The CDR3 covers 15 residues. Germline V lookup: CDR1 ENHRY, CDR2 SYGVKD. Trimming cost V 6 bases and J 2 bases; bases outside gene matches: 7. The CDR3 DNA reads TGTGCCATCAGGGAAGGGGGCCGTCGCAATCAGCCCCAGCATTTT. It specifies CAIREGGRRNQPQHF.

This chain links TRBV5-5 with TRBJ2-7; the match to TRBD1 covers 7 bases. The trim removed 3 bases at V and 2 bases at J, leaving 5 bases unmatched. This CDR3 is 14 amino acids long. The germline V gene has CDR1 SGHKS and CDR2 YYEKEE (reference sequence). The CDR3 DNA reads TGTGCCAGCAGCTACGGGACAGTTACCTACGAGCAGTACTTC. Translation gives CASSYGTVTYEQYF.

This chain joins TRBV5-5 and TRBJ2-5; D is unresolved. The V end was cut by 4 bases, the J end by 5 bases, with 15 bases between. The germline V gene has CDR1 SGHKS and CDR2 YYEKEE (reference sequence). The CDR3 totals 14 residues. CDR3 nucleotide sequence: TGTGCCAGCAGCCTGGACGTCCTGAGGGAGACCCAGTACTTC. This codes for CASSLDVLRETQYF.

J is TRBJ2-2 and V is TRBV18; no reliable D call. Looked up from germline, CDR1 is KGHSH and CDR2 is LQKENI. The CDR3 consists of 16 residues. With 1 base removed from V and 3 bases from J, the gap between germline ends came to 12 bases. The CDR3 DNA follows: TGTGCCAGCTCACCACTCGCGGACCGAGACACCGGGGAGCTGTTTTTT. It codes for CASSPLADRDTGELFF.

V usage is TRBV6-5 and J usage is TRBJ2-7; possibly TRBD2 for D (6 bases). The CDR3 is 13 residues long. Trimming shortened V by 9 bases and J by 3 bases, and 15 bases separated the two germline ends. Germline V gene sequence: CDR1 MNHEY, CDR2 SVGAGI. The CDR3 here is CASRGSAGYEQYF. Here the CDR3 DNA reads TGTGCCAGTCGGGGGTCGGCAGGCTACGAGCAGTACTTC.

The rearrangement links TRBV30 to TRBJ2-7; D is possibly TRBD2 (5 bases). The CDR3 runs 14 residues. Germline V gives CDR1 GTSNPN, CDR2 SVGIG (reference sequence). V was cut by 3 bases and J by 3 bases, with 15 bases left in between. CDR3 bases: TGTGCCTGGAGACTTGAGGGCGACCTCTACGAGCAGTACTTC. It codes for CAWRLEGDLYEQYF. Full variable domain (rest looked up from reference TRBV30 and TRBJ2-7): SQTIHQWPATLVQPVGSPLSLECTVEGTSNPNLYWYRQAAGRGLQLLFYSVGIGQISSEVPQNLSASRPQDRQFILSSKKLLLSDSGFYLCAWRLEGDLYEQYFGPGTRLTVT.

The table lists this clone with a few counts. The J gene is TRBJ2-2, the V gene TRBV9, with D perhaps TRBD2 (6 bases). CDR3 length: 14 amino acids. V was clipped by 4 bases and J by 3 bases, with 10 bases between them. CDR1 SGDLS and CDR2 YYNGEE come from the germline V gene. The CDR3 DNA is TGTGCCAGCAGCTCGGAGGGGTACACCGGGGAGCTGTTTTTT. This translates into CASSSEGYTGELFF.

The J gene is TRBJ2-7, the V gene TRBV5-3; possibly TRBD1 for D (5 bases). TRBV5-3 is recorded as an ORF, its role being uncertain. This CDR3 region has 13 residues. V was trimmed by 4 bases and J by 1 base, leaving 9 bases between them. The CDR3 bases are TGTGCCAGAAGCAAGCAGGGATCCTACGAGCAGTACTTC. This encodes CARSKQGSYEQYF.

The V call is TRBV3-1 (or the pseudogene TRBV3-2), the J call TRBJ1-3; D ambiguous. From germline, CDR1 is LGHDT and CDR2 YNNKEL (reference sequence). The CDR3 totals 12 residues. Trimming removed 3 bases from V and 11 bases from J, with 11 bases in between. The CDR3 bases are TGTGCCAGCAGCCACCGGGGTGGGCCCATATATTTT. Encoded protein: CASSHRGGPIYF.

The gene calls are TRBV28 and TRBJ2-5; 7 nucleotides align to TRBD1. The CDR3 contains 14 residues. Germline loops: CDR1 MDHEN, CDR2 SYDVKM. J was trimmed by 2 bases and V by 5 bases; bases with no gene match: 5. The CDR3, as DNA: TGTGCCAGCAGTACATCGACAGGGCAAGAGACCCAGTACTTC. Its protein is CASSTSTGQETQYF.

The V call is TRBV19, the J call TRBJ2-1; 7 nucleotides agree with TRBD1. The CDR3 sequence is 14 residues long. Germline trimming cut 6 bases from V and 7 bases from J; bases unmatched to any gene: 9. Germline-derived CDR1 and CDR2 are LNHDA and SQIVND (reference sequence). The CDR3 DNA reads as TGTGCCAGTAGGAAGCTACAGGGGACGAATGAGCAGTTCTTC. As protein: CASRKLQGTNEQFF. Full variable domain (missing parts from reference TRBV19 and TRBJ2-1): DGGITQSPKYLFRKEGQNVTLSCEQNLNHDAMYWYRQDPGQGLRLIYYSQIVNDFQKGDIAEGYSVSREKKESFPLTVTSAQKNPTAFYLCASRKLQGTNEQFFGPGTRLTVL.

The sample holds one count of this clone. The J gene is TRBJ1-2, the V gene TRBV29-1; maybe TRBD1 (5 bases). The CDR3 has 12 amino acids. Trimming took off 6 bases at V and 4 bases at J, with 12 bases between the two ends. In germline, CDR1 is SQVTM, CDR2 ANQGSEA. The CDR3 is CSVGWGSYGYTF. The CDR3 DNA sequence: TGCAGCGTGGGGTGGGGCAGCTATGGCTACACCTTC.

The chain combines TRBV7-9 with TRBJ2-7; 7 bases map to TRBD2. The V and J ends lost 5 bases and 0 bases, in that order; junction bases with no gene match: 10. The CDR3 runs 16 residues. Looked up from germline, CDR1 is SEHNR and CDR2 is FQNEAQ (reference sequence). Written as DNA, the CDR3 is TGTGCCAGCAGCCAAACGGGAGGCCGGCTCTCCTACGAGCAGTACTTC. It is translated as CASSQTGGRLSYEQYF.

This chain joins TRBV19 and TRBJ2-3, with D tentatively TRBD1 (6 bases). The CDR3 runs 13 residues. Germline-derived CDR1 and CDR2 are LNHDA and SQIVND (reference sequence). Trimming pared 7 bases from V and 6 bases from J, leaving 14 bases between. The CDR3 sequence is CASTEGGSDTQYF. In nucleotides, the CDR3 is TGTGCCAGTACCGAAGGGGGTTCGGATACGCAGTATTTT.

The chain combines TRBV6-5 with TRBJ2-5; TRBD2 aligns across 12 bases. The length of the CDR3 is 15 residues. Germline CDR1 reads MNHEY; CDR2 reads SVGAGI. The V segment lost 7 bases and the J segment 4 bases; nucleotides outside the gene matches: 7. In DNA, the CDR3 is TGTGCCAGCAAAAGACTAGCGGGAGCTTTAGAGACCCAGTACTTC. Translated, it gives CASKRLAGALETQYF.

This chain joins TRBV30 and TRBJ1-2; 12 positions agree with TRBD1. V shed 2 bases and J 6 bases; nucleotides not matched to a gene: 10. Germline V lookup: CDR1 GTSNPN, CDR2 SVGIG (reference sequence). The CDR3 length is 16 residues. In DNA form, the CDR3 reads TGTGCCTGGAGTTTCGGGACAGGGGGCGGAATTGATGGCTACACCTTC. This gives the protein CAWSFGTGGGIDGYTF.

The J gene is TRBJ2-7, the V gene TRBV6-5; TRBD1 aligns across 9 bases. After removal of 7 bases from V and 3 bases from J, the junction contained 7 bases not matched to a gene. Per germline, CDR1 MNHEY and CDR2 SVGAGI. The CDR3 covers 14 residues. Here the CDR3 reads CASNLPGQGYEQYF. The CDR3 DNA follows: TGTGCCAGCAATCTACCGGGACAGGGCTACGAGCAGTACTTC.

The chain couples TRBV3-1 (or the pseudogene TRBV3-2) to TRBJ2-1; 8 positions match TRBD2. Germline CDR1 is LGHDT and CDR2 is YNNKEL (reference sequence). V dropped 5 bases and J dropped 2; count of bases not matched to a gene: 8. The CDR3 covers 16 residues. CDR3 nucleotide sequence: TGTGCCAGCAGCACCTTAACTAGCGGAACCTACAATGAGCAGTTCTTC. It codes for CASSTLTSGTYNEQFF.

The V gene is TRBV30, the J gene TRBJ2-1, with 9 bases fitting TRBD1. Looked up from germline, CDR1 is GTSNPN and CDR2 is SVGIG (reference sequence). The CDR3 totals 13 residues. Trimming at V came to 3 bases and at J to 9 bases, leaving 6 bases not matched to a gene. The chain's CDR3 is CAWSGTGIGEQFF. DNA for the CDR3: TGTGCCTGGAGCGGGACAGGGATAGGTGAGCAGTTCTTC.

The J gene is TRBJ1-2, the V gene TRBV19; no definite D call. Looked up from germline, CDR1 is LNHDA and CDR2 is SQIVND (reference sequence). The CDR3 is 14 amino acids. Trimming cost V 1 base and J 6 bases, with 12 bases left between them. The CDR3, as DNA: TGTGCCAGTAGTATAGGAGGGTTGTATGATGGCTACACCTTC. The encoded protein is CASSIGGLYDGYTF.

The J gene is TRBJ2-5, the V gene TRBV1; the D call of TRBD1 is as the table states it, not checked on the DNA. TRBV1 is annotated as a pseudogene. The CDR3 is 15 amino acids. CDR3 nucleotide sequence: TGCACCAGCAGCGTCCGGGACAGCCTTCAAGAGACCCAGTACTTC. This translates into CTSSVRDSLQETQYF.

CDR3 DNA: TGTGCCAGCAGTGACCCCGGGTCCGGCAGGGCTAATGAAAAACTGTTTTTT. This encodes CASSDPGSGRANEKLFF. The V call is TRBV2, the J call TRBJ1-4; the D gene is possibly TRBD1 (5 bases). Trimming removed 3 bases from V and 3 bases from J, with 17 bases in between. This CDR3 is 17 amino acids long. The V gene's germline CDR1 is SNHLY and CDR2 FYNNEI.

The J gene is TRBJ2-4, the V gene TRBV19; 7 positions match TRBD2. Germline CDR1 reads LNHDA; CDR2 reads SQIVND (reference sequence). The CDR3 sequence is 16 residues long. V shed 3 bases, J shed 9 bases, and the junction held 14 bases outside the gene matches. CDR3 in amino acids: CASSIGGGLFGTIQYF. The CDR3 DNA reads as TGTGCCAGTAGTATCGGGGGAGGGCTTTTCGGGACCATTCAGTACTTC.

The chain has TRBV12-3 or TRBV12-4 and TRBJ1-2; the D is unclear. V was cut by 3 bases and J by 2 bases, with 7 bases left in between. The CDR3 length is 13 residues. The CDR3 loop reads CASSLGRNYGYTF. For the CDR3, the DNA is TGTGCCAGCAGTTTGGGCAGGAACTATGGCTACACCTTC.

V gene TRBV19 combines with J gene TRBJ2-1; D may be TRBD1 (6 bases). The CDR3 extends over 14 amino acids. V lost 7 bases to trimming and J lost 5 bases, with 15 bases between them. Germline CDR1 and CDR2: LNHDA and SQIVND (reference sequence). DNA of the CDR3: TGTGCCAGTAATACCGGGACATCAAACAATGAGCAGTTCTTC. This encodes CASNTGTSNNEQFF. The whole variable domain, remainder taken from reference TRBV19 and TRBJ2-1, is DGGITQSPKYLFRKEGQNVTLSCEQNLNHDAMYWYRQDPGQGLRLIYYSQIVNDFQKGDIAEGYSVSREKKESFPLTVTSAQKNPTAFYLCASNTGTSNNEQFFGPGTRLTVL.

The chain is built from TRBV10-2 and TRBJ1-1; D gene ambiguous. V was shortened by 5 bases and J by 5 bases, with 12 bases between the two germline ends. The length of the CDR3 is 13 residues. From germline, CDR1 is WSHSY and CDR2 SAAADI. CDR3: CASSFQLGTEAFF. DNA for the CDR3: TGCGCCAGCAGTTTTCAGTTAGGGACTGAAGCTTTCTTT.

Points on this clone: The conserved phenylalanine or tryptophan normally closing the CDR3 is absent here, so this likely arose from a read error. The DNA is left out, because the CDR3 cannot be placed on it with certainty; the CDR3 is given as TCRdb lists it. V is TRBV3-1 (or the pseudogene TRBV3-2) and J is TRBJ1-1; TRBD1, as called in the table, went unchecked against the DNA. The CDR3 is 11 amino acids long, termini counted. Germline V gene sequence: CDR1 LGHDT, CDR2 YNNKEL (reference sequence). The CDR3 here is CASSQEGASFI.

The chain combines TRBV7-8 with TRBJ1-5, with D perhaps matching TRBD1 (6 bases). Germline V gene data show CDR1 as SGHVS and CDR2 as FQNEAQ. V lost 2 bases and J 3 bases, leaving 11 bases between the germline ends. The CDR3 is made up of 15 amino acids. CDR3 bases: TGTGCCAGCAGCTTACGGCAGGGGAACAATCAGCCCCAGCATTTT. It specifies CASSLRQGNNQPQHF.

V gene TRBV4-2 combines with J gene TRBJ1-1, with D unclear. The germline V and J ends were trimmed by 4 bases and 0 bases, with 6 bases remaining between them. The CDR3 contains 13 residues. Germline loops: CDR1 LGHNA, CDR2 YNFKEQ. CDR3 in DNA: TGTGCCAGCAGCCCGGTTCTGAACACTGAAGCTTTCTTT. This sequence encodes CASSPVLNTEAFF.

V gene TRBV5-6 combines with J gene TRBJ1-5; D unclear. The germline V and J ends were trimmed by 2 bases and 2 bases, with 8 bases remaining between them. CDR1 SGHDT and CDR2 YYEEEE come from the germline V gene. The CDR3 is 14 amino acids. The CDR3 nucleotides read TGTGCCAGCAGCTTTGGGGTACGCAATCAGCCCCAGCATTTT. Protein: CASSFGVRNQPQHF.

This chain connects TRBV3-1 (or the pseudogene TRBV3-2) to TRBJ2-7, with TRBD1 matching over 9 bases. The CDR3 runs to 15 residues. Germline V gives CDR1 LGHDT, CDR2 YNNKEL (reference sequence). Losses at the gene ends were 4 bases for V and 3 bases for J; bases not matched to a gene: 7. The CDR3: CASSPGRQGVYEQYF. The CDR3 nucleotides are TGTGCCAGCAGCCCTGGGCGACAGGGGGTCTACGAGCAGTACTTC.

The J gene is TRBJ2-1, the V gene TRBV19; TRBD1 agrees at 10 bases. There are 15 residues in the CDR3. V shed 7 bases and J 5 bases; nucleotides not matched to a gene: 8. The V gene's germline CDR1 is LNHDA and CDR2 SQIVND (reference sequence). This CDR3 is CASTLDRGRNNEQFF. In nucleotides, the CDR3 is TGTGCCAGTACTCTTGACAGGGGGCGGAACAATGAGCAGTTCTTC.